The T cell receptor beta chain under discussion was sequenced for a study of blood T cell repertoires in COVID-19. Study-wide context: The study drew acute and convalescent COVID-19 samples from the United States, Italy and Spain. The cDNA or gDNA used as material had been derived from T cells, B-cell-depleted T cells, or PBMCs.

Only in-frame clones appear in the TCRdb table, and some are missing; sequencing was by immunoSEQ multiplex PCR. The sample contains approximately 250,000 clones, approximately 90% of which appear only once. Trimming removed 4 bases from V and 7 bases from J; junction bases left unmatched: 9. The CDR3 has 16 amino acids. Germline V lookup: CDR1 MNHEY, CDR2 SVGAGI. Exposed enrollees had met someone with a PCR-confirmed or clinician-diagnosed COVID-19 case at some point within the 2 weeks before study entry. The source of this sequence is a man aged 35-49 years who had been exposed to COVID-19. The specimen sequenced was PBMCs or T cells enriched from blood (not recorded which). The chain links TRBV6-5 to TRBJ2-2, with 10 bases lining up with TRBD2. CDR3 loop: CASSFRSGRVSGELFF. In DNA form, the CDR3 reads TGTGCCAGCAGTTTCCGGAGCGGGAGGGTTAGCGGGGAGCTGTTTTTT.